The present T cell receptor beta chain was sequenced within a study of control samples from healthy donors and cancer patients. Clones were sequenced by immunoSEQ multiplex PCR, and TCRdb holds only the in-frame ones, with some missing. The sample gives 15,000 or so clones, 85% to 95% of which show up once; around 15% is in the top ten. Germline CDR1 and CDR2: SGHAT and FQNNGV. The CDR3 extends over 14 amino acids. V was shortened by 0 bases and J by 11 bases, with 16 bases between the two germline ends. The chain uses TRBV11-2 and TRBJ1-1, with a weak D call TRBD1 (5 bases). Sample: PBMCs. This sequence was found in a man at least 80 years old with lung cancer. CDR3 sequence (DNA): TGTGCCAGCAGCTTAGACCGAGTGAGGGGCTTGGCTTTCTTT. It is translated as CASSLDRVRGLAFF.